One and the same sample provided the 26 T cell receptor beta chains below, sequenced in a study of cytomegalovirus exposure and HLA in healthy donors (TCRdb year 2017). Receptor amplification or capture employed the immunoSEQ multiplex PCR assay. The multiplex PCR relied on a mix of 60 forward primers for TCR Vbeta segments and 13 reverse primers for TCR Jbeta segments. Here the immuneACCESS table is served through TCRdb, limited to in-frame sequences with V and J called. Missing clones are a known gap in these copies; in checked studies unresolved V genes cover under half, and the rest lacks a known reason. The sample table lists around 200,000 clones, roughly 87% of them with a count of one. Clones ranked in the top ten supply 1.6% of the sample. Sample: PBMCs. The source of these receptors is a man aged 45-60 years in good health and CMV-seronegative.

V and J are TRBV7-9 and TRBJ1-1; D ambiguous. Germline V lookup: CDR1 SEHNR, CDR2 FQNEAQ (reference sequence). The CDR3 has 14 amino acids. V lost 3 bases to trimming and J lost 10 bases, with 18 bases between them. The CDR3 nucleotides are TGTGCCAGCAGCTTTGGGCAGGAAAGTACCGTAGCTTTCTTT. It is translated as CASSFGQESTVAFF.

The chain joins TRBV6-6 to TRBJ2-3; 7 bases are shared with TRBD1. In germline, CDR1 is MNHNY, CDR2 SVGAGI (reference sequence). The CDR3 runs 16 residues. The V gene end was trimmed by 2 bases and the J gene end by 4 bases; junction bases not matched to a gene: 9. In DNA form, the CDR3 reads TGTGCCAGCAGTTACCCGCGACAGGGTTGGGCAGATACGCAGTATTTT. This sequence encodes CASSYPRQGWADTQYF.

CDR3 protein: CSVETSGSYEQYF. CDR3 sequence (DNA): TGCAGCGTTGAGACTAGCGGGAGTTACGAGCAGTACTTC. This sequence joins TRBV29-1 and TRBJ2-7, with TRBD2 identical over 12 bases. CDR1 and CDR2 (germline): SQVTM, ANQGSEA. J gave up 4 bases and V 3 bases, and 1 base lay outside the gene matches. The CDR3 consists of 13 residues.

This clone has just one count. The CDR3 here is CASSAQDRVNSPLHF. In DNA, the CDR3 is TGTGCCAGCAGCGCACAGGACAGAGTTAATTCACCCCTCCACTTT. V is TRBV9 and J is TRBJ1-6, with D possibly TRBD1 on 6 matching bases. The V gene lost 3 bases and the J gene lost 6 bases, with 13 bases spanning the gap. CDR3 size: 15 residues. Germline V gene sequence: CDR1 SGDLS, CDR2 YYNGEE.

The V call is TRBV9, the J call TRBJ2-7, with D maybe TRBD2 (5 bases). V was shortened by 0 bases and J by 5 bases, with 15 bases between the two germline ends. Germline V gene sequence: CDR1 SGDLS, CDR2 YYNGEE. The CDR3 totals 15 residues. The CDR3 region is CASSVDPGKVNEQYF. The CDR3 bases are TGTGCCAGCAGCGTAGATCCGGGAAAGGTCAACGAGCAGTACTTC.

The CDR3 DNA sequence: TGTGCCAGCAGCTTAGGTCGAGACTTTAACTATGGCTACACCTTC. Encoded protein: CASSLGRDFNYGYTF. V gene TRBV5-4 combines with J gene TRBJ1-2; D gene uncertain. V lost 2 bases to trimming and J lost 1 base, with 12 bases between them. The CDR3 has 15 amino acids. Germline V lookup: CDR1 SGHNT, CDR2 YYREEE (reference sequence).

CDR3 bases: TGTGCCAGCAGTCTATCCCTCTCGCGGAGCACTGAAGCTTTCTTT. It specifies CASSLSLSRSTEAFF. V is TRBV28 and J is TRBJ1-1; D not certain. The CDR3 has 15 amino acids. Germline values: CDR1 MDHEN, CDR2 SYDVKM. V was cut by 5 bases and J by 4 bases, with 17 bases left in between.

The chain carries TRBV7-9 and TRBJ2-7, with D perhaps matching TRBD1 (6 bases). Trimming removed 2 bases from V and 5 bases from J, with 13 bases in between. Germline V lookup: CDR1 SEHNR, CDR2 FQNEAQ (reference sequence). The CDR3 spans 14 residues. Here the CDR3 reads CASSLLGGGNEQYF. CDR3 sequence (DNA): TGTGCCAGCAGCTTACTTGGGGGCGGTAACGAGCAGTACTTC.

This clone was picked up a small number of times. The genes are TRBV5-4 and TRBJ2-7, with 11 bases lining up with TRBD2. The J segment lost 2 bases and the V segment lost 4 bases, leaving 5 bases of the junction unmatched. The CDR3 extends over 15 amino acids. Germline CDR1 reads SGHNT; CDR2 reads YYREEE (reference sequence). CDR3 bases: TGTGCCAGCAGCCTCGGACTAGCGGGTACCTACGAGCAGTACTTC. The encoded protein is CASSLGLAGTYEQYF.

This clone was detected only once. The chain carries TRBV5-1 and TRBJ2-5; the match to TRBD1 covers 7 bases. This CDR3 spans 14 amino acids. V gave up 3 bases and J gave up 5 bases; unmatched junction bases: 7. Germline values: CDR1 SGHRS, CDR2 YFSETQ. The CDR3 is CASSSRQGEETQYF. CDR3 DNA: TGCGCCAGCAGCTCCCGACAGGGCGAGGAGACCCAGTACTTC.

This chain connects TRBV18 to TRBJ2-5; D is perhaps TRBD2 (5 bases). The germline V gene has CDR1 KGHSH and CDR2 LQKENI. CDR3 length: 13 residues. The V end was cut by 5 bases, the J end by 5 bases, with 12 bases between. Here the CDR3 DNA reads TGTGCCAGCTCATCGACTAAAGGGGAGACCCAGTACTTC. It is translated as CASSSTKGETQYF.

This chain connects TRBV7-8 to TRBJ2-7; D uncertain. Trimming cost V 1 base and J 8 bases, with 18 bases left between them. Germline CDR1 is SGHVS and CDR2 is FQNEAQ. This CDR3 has 15 residues. The CDR3 region has the DNA TGTGCCAGCAGCTTAGTCGCGTTTACCGATGTGAAGCAGTACTTC. Its protein product is CASSLVAFTDVKQYF. Together with reference TRBV7-8 and TRBJ2-7, the CDR3 gives the full variable domain: GAGVSQSPRYKVAKRGQDVALRCDPISGHVSLFWYQQALGQGPEFLTYFQNEAQLDKSGLPSDRFFAERPEGSVSTLKIQRTQQEDSAVYLCASSLVAFTDVKQYFGPGTRLTVT.

This clone was recorded a few times. V and J are TRBV19 and TRBJ1-1, with D hard to call. Trimming left V 4 bases short and J 1 base short, with 10 bases between. CDR3 length equals 14 residues. Looked up from germline, CDR1 is LNHDA and CDR2 is SQIVND (reference sequence). CDR3 in DNA: TGTGCCAGTAGTACCCCGGGTAGGAACACTGAAGCTTTCTTT. Protein: CASSTPGRNTEAFF. Full variable domain (rest looked up from reference TRBV19 and TRBJ1-1): DGGITQSPKYLFRKEGQNVTLSCEQNLNHDAMYWYRQDPGQGLRLIYYSQIVNDFQKGDIAEGYSVSREKKESFPLTVTSAQKNPTAFYLCASSTPGRNTEAFFGQGTRLTVV.

The gene calls are TRBV6-1 and TRBJ2-5; D possibly corresponds to TRBD2 (6 bases). Germline V CDR1 and CDR2: MNHNS, SASEGT. The CDR3 is 13 residues long. Between the trimmed V and J ends, which lost 7 bases and 0 bases, there was a span of 9 bases. The CDR3 sequence: CASNGGYQETQYF. In DNA, the CDR3 is TGTGCCAGCAATGGAGGGTACCAAGAGACCCAGTACTTC.

This chain connects TRBV7-9 to TRBJ1-4; TRBD1 might be the D (5 bases). The CDR3 consists of 15 residues. The V and J ends lost 5 bases and 3 bases respectively, with 13 bases between them. The germline CDR1 and CDR2 sequences are SEHNR and FQNEAQ (reference sequence). The CDR3 nucleotides read TGTGCCAGCAGCCGCCAGGGTGCGGCTAATGAAAAACTGTTTTTT. Translated, it gives CASSRQGAANEKLFF. The full variable domain, in which reference TRBV7-9 and TRBJ1-4 provide the parts outside the CDR3, is DTGVSQNPRHKITKRGQNVTFRCDPISEHNRLYWYRQTLGQGPEFLTYFQNEAQLEKSRLLSDRFSAERPKGSFSTLEIQRTEQGDSAMYLCASSRQGAANEKLFFGSGTQLSVL.

This clone was recorded once. The chain recombines TRBV6-6 with TRBJ2-3; 7 bases are shared with TRBD1. The germline CDR1 and CDR2 sequences are MNHNY and SVGAGI (reference sequence). This CDR3 comprises 14 residues. Losses at the gene ends were 6 bases for V and 11 bases for J; bases not matched to a gene: 14. The CDR3 coding sequence is TGTGCCAGCAGGATAGACAGGGACGCGGCCGTGCAGTATTTT. It encodes CASRIDRDAAVQYF.

The rearrangement joins TRBV7-2 to TRBJ2-7; D might be TRBD1 (6 bases). V lost 2 bases to trimming and J lost 0 bases, with 11 bases between them. There are 15 residues in the CDR3. Germline lookup yields CDR1 SGHTA and CDR2 FQGNSA. The CDR3 loop is CASSLSTGSSYEQYF. The DNA of the CDR3 is TGTGCCAGCAGCTTATCGACAGGCTCCTCCTACGAGCAGTACTTC.

The V gene is TRBV19, the J gene TRBJ2-1, with D possibly matching TRBD1 (5 bases). The CDR3 sequence is 14 residues long. V was trimmed by 6 bases and J by 4 bases, leaving 13 bases between them. CDR1 is LNHDA, CDR2 SQIVND, per germline (reference sequence). The CDR3 coding sequence is TGTGCCAGTAGCCAAAGGGGCAGGTACAATGAGCAGTTCTTC. Its protein product is CASSQRGRYNEQFF.

The V call is TRBV18, the J call TRBJ2-1; 8 bases line up with TRBD2. The CDR3 sequence is 17 residues long. V gave up 1 base and J gave up 0 bases; unmatched junction bases: 5. Looked up from germline, CDR1 is KGHSH and CDR2 is LQKENI. In nucleotides, the CDR3 is TGTGCCAGCTCACCACTAGCGGGGACGAGCTCCTACAATGAGCAGTTCTTC. This gives the protein CASSPLAGTSSYNEQFF.

This chain uses TRBV5-1 with TRBJ2-3; TRBD1 matches 8 bases. CDR1 is SGHRS, CDR2 YFSETQ, per germline. The length of the CDR3 is 14 residues. Losses at the gene ends were 7 bases for V and 0 bases for J; bases not matched to a gene: 4. The CDR3 coding sequence is TGCGCCAGCGGACAGGGCCTAAGCACAGATACGCAGTATTTT. Its translation is CASGQGLSTDTQYF.

This chain uses TRBV20-1 with TRBJ2-2; 10 bases are shared with TRBD1. With 4 bases clipped from V and 14 bases from J, the junction kept 4 bases outside the gene matches. The CDR3 loop spans 11 amino acids. CDR1 and CDR2 from the germline V gene are DFQATT and SNEGSKA (reference sequence). In nucleotides, the CDR3 is TGCAGTGCTAAGGGGACAGGGGTTCTGTTTTTT. This codes for CSAKGTGVLFF.

The chain is built from TRBV29-1 and TRBJ2-3, with D maybe TRBD1 (5 bases). The CDR3 has 15 residues. Trimming took 3 bases from V and 3 from J, leaving 16 bases between them. The germline gives CDR1 SQVTM, CDR2 ANQGSEA. The CDR3 spells CSVERQLVGTDTQYF. The DNA of the CDR3 is TGCAGCGTTGAGCGACAGTTGGTTGGTACAGATACGCAGTATTTT.

The chain combines TRBV5-5 with TRBJ2-5, with 8 bases identical to TRBD2. The ends lost 0 bases at V and 1 base at J; junction bases unmatched: 2. Germline lookup yields CDR1 SGHKS and CDR2 YYEKEE (reference sequence). The CDR3 covers 15 residues. The CDR3 region has the DNA TGTGCCAGCAGCTTGGCGACTAGCGTCCAAGAGACCCAGTACTTC. This gives the protein CASSLATSVQETQYF.

CDR3 region: CASSQTVNSNQPQHF. CDR3 bases: TGCGCCAGCAGCCAGACAGTTAATAGCAATCAGCCCCAGCATTTT. This chain uses TRBV4-3 with TRBJ1-5; a weak D match, TRBD1 (5 bases). V lost 3 bases and J 0 bases, leaving 9 bases between the germline ends. CDR1 is LGHNA and CDR2 is YSLEER in the germline V gene. The CDR3 covers 15 residues.

To note about this clone: One end of the junction fails to match germline, which may point to a read error. The chain couples TRBV7-9 to TRBJ1-4; no definite D call. Germline V lookup: CDR1 SEHNR, CDR2 FQNEAQ (reference sequence). This CDR3 is 12 amino acids long. The CDR3 region is CSSSYSNEKLFF. For the CDR3, the DNA is TGTTCCAGCAGCTACAGTAATGAAAAACTGTTTTTT. Full variable domain (missing parts from reference TRBV7-9 and TRBJ1-4): DTGVSQNPRHKITKRGQNVTFRCDPISEHNRLYWYRQTLGQGPEFLTYFQNEAQLEKSRLLSDRFSAERPKGSFSTLEIQRTEQGDSAMYLCSSSYSNEKLFFGSGTQLSVL.

V usage is TRBV6-4 and J usage is TRBJ2-1; 9 bases match TRBD2. The CDR3 loop spans 16 amino acids. V lost 3 bases and J lost 11; bases outside the gene matches: 14. The germline V gene has CDR1 MRHNA and CDR2 SNTAGT. The CDR3 sequence is CASSEGIAGAPTKQFF. CDR3 coding DNA: TGTGCCAGCAGTGAAGGAATAGCGGGGGCTCCGACTAAGCAGTTCTTC.